These T cell receptor beta chains were read from a single sample in a study of cytomegalovirus exposure and HLA in healthy donors. Sequenced by immunoSEQ multiplex PCR; TCRdb stores in-frame clones only, minus some. The data show about 110,000 clones, with about 80% seen just once and roughly 2.6% held by the top ten. What was sequenced was PBMCs. All receptors derive from a man aged 50 to 60 in good health and CMV-seropositive. CDR3s include the opening cysteine and the closing phenylalanine or tryptophan. D genes are given only for firm matches. Size values are once, few and many counts, or a class for expanded clones, and some rows have none.

J gene: TRBJ2-1; V gene: TRBV18; clone size: NA; D gene: NA; CDR3 DNA: TGTGCCAGCTCACTCCGGGGTTGGGGGGATGAGCAGTTCTTC; CDR3 protein: CASSLRGWGDEQFF
J gene: TRBJ2-2; V gene: TRBV23-1; clone size: NA; D gene: TRBD2; CDR3 DNA: TGCGCCAGCAGTCAATTCTACGGGACAGCCAGACTAGCGGTGAACACCGGGGAGCTGTTTTTT; CDR3 protein: CASSQFYGTARLAVNTGELFF
J gene: TRBJ2-5; V gene: TRBV6-6; clone size: NA; D gene: NA; CDR3 DNA: TGTGCCAGCAGCCCGGGCCAGAAGGGAGGGACCCAGTACTTC; CDR3 protein: CASSPGQKGGTQYF
J gene: TRBJ2-5; V gene: TRBV7-3; clone size: NA; D gene: TRBD2; CDR3 DNA: TGTGCCAGCAGCTCCGGACTAGCGGGGGTAGAGACCCAGTACTTC; CDR3 protein: CASSSGLAGVETQYF
J gene: TRBJ1-2; V gene: TRBV5-6; clone size: NA; D gene: TRBD1; CDR3 DNA: TGTGCCAGCAGCCTCAGGGGGCTTCGCTATGGCTACACCTTC; CDR3 protein: CASSLRGLRYGYTF
J gene: TRBJ2-5; V gene: TRBV30; clone size: NA; D gene: TRBD2; CDR3 DNA: TGTGCCGGCGGGGGGGGTTACCAAGAGACCCAGTACTTC; CDR3 protein: CAGGGGYQETQYF
J gene: TRBJ2-7; V gene: TRBV21-1; clone size: NA; D gene: NA; CDR3 DNA: TGTGCCAGCAGCAAATTTCCCCTAGCGGGGGGCCGGGCGTCCTACGAGCAGTACTTC; CDR3 protein: CASSKFPLAGGRASYEQYF
J gene: TRBJ2-5; V gene: TRBV18; clone size: NA; D gene: TRBD1; CDR3 DNA: TGTGCCAGCTCACCGGGGACAGGGGGCCAAGAGACCCAGTACTTC; CDR3 protein: CASSPGTGGQETQYF
J gene: TRBJ2-5; V gene: TRBV27; clone size: NA; D gene: NA; CDR3 DNA: TGTGCCAGCAGTCTGGTTAGGGCAGGCGGGCAAGAGACCCAGTACTTC; CDR3 protein: CASSLVRAGGQETQYF
J gene: TRBJ2-7; V gene: TRBV25-1; clone size: NA; D gene: NA; CDR3 DNA: TGTGCCAGCAGTGAACCCTGGGGGGTTAGCGACGAGCAGTACTTC; CDR3 protein: CASSEPWGVSDEQYF
J gene: TRBJ2-3; V gene: TRBV7-9; clone size: NA; D gene: TRBD2; CDR3 DNA: TGTGCCAGCAGCACGACTAGCGGGAGGGGAGATACGCAGTATTTT; CDR3 protein: CASSTTSGRGDTQYF
J gene: TRBJ2-1; V gene: TRBV19; clone size: NA; D gene: TRBD1; CDR3 DNA: TGTGCCGGTAGATTCCGGGACAGAGAGTTCTTC; CDR3 protein: CAGRFRDREFF
J gene: TRBJ2-1; V gene: TRBV19; clone size: NA; D gene: NA; CDR3 DNA: TGTGCCAGTAGTATCCTGCGGGGCGATGAGCAGTTCTTC; CDR3 protein: CASSILRGDEQFF
J gene: TRBJ2-5; V gene: TRBV13; clone size: NA; D gene: NA; CDR3 DNA: TGTGCCAGCAGCTTAGACAGGCAAGAGACCCAGTACTTC; CDR3 protein: CASSLDRQETQYF
J gene: TRBJ2-7; V gene: TRBV5-1; clone size: NA; D gene: TRBD2; CDR3 DNA: TGCGCCAGCAGCTTGGCTACTAGCGGGAGGTACGAGCAGTACTTC; CDR3 protein: CASSLATSGRYEQYF
J gene: TRBJ1-1; V gene: TRBV29-1; clone size: few; D gene: TRBD1; CDR3 DNA: TGCAGCGTTATCCGGGACAGGGGGGGGGCTGAAGCTTTCTTT; CDR3 protein: CSVIRDRGGAEAFF
J gene: TRBJ2-5; V gene: TRBV5-6; clone size: few; D gene: TRBD2; CDR3 DNA: TGTGCCAGCAGCTTGGAAGGTAGCGGGACCGAGACCCAGTACTTC; CDR3 protein: CASSLEGSGTETQYF
J gene: TRBJ2-7; V gene: TRBV7-2; clone size: NA; D gene: NA; CDR3 DNA: TGTGCCAGCAGCTTAGCTAGCGGTTTCTCCTACGAGCAGTACTTC; CDR3 protein: CASSLASGFSYEQYF
J gene: TRBJ1-1; V gene: TRBV28; clone size: NA; D gene: NA; CDR3 DNA: TGTGCCAGCAGTTTGAGCCACACTGAAGCTTTCTTT; CDR3 protein: CASSLSHTEAFF
J gene: TRBJ2-1; V gene: TRBV6-5; clone size: NA; D gene: TRBD2; CDR3 DNA: TGTGCCAGCAGTTTTTCGGGGGGCAATGAGCAGTTCTTC; CDR3 protein: CASSFSGGNEQFF
J gene: TRBJ1-1; V gene: TRBV7-9; clone size: NA; D gene: NA; CDR3 DNA: TGTGCCAGCAGCTTGGAGACGGGTGAAGCTTTCTTT; CDR3 protein: CASSLETGEAFF
J gene: TRBJ2-7; V gene: TRBV19; clone size: NA; D gene: TRBD2; CDR3 DNA: TGTGCCAGTAGTATGGAAGGCCGGCGGGGGGGACTCGAGCAGTACTTC; CDR3 protein: CASSMEGRRGGLEQYF
J gene: TRBJ2-7; V gene: TRBV6-5; clone size: NA; D gene: NA; CDR3 DNA: TGTGCCAGCAGACAAACGGACACATCCTACGAGCAGTACTTC; CDR3 protein: CASRQTDTSYEQYF
J gene: TRBJ1-4; V gene: TRBV7-8; clone size: few; D gene: NA; CDR3 DNA: TGTGCCAGCAGCTTAGGCTGGGGGGCTAATGAAAAACTGTTTTTT; CDR3 protein: CASSLGWGANEKLFF
J gene: TRBJ1-2; V gene: TRBV29-1; clone size: NA; D gene: NA; CDR3 DNA: TGCAGCGTTGGGAGGGACCTAGACGGGTATGGCTACACCTTC; CDR3 protein: CSVGRDLDGYGYTF
J gene: TRBJ2-5; V gene: TRBV5-4; clone size: NA; D gene: NA; CDR3 DNA: TGTGCCAGCAGCTTAGGGGGGGGGAAAGAGACCCAGTACTTC; CDR3 protein: CASSLGGGKETQYF
J gene: TRBJ1-4; V gene: TRBV29-1; clone size: NA; D gene: TRBD1; CDR3 DNA: TGCAGCGGTTACAGGGGGACTAATGAAAAACTGTTTTTT; CDR3 protein: CSGYRGTNEKLFF
J gene: TRBJ2-3; V gene: TRBV6-1; clone size: NA; D gene: NA; CDR3 DNA: TGTGCCAGCAGTGCCGAGTTAGATACGCAGTATTTT; CDR3 protein: CASSAELDTQYF
J gene: TRBJ2-3; V gene: TRBV5-4; clone size: NA; D gene: NA; CDR3 DNA: TGTGCCAGCAGCTTCCCAGACAGTACAGATACGCAGTATTTT; CDR3 protein: CASSFPDSTDTQYF
J gene: TRBJ1-1; V gene: TRBV2; clone size: once; D gene: TRBD1; CDR3 DNA: TGTGCCAGCATTCCACAGGGGGCGGACACTGAAGCTTTCTTT; CDR3 protein: CASIPQGADTEAFF
J gene: TRBJ2-3; V gene: TRBV11-2; clone size: NA; D gene: TRBD2; CDR3 DNA: TGTGCCAGCAGCTCCCCGGGGCGCGGGGGGGCCTTTTATACGCAGTATTTT; CDR3 protein: CASSSPGRGGAFYTQYF
J gene: TRBJ1-2; V gene: TRBV7-2; clone size: few; D gene: NA; CDR3 DNA: TGTGCCAGCAGCTCTCAACAGGTCGATGGCTACACCTTC; CDR3 protein: CASSSQQVDGYTF
J gene: TRBJ2-7; V gene: TRBV29-1; clone size: NA; D gene: NA; CDR3 DNA: TGCAGCGTAGGACACTCTGCGACCTACGAGCAGTACTTC; CDR3 protein: CSVGHSATYEQYF
J gene: TRBJ1-5; V gene: TRBV6-1; clone size: NA; D gene: NA; CDR3 DNA: TGTGCCAGCAGTTTCTCTCGGACAGCTAAGCCCCAGCATTTT; CDR3 protein: CASSFSRTAKPQHF
J gene: TRBJ1-2; V gene: TRBV6-5; clone size: NA; D gene: TRBD1; CDR3 DNA: TGTGCCAGCAGTTACACTCGGACAGGGGTGAGGGGCTACACCTTC; CDR3 protein: CASSYTRTGVRGYTF
J gene: TRBJ1-4; V gene: TRBV5-5; clone size: NA; D gene: NA; CDR3 DNA: TGTGCCAGCAGCCCGACAGATGCAACTAATGAAAAACTGTTTTTT; CDR3 protein: CASSPTDATNEKLFF
J gene: TRBJ2-7; V gene: TRBV19; clone size: NA; D gene: NA; CDR3 DNA: TGTGCCAGTAGTATCAGGGCCGGCGAGCAGTACTTC; CDR3 protein: CASSIRAGEQYF
J gene: TRBJ1-1; V gene: TRBV18; clone size: NA; D gene: TRBD1; CDR3 DNA: TGTGCCAGCTCACCACCCGACAGGGGCCGGGGTGAAGCTTTCTTT; CDR3 protein: CASSPPDRGRGEAFF
J gene: TRBJ1-2; V gene: TRBV5-1; clone size: NA; D gene: NA; CDR3 DNA: TGCGCCAGCAGCTTGGTCACAACGGGAGGCTACACCTTC; CDR3 protein: CASSLVTTGGYTF
J gene: TRBJ2-1; V gene: TRBV5-1; clone size: NA; D gene: NA; CDR3 DNA: TGCGCCAGCAGACAGGCGACCTACAATGAGCAGTTCTTC; CDR3 protein: CASRQATYNEQFF
J gene: TRBJ2-1; V gene: TRBV15; clone size: NA; D gene: TRBD2; CDR3 DNA: TGTGCCACCAGCGGGGGACTAGCGGGCAGGAGCTCCTACAATGAGCAGTTCTTC; CDR3 protein: CATSGGLAGRSSYNEQFF
J gene: TRBJ1-1; V gene: TRBV15; clone size: NA; D gene: NA; CDR3 DNA: TGTGCCACCAGCAGAAAGACAGGGAACACTGAAGCTTTCTTT; CDR3 protein: CATSRKTGNTEAFF
J gene: TRBJ2-5; V gene: TRBV27; clone size: NA; D gene: NA; CDR3 DNA: TGTGCCAGCAGTTTACAGGGGACCGAGACCCAGTACTTC; CDR3 protein: CASSLQGTETQYF
J gene: TRBJ1-1; V gene: TRBV9; clone size: NA; D gene: NA; CDR3 DNA: TGTGCCAGCAGCGAGGGACAAGGGAACACTGAAGCTTTCTTT; CDR3 protein: CASSEGQGNTEAFF
J gene: TRBJ2-1; V gene: TRBV9; clone size: NA; D gene: TRBD2; CDR3 DNA: TGTGCCAGCAGCCCGAGACTAGCGGGAGGATGGGAGCAGTTCTTC; CDR3 protein: CASSPRLAGGWEQFF
J gene: TRBJ1-1; V gene: TRBV7-6; clone size: few; D gene: TRBD1; CDR3 DNA: TGTGCCAGCAGCGCACACAGGGGGCCGAACACTGAAGCTTTCTTT; CDR3 protein: CASSAHRGPNTEAFF
J gene: TRBJ2-3; V gene: TRBV9; clone size: once; D gene: TRBD2; CDR3 DNA: TGTGCCAGCAGCCAGGGACTAGCGAACACAGATACGCAGTATTTT; CDR3 protein: CASSQGLANTDTQYF
J gene: TRBJ1-3; V gene: TRBV4-1; clone size: few; D gene: NA; CDR3 DNA: TGCGCCAGCAGCCAATTCTTTAGCCTACGGAACACCATATATTTT; CDR3 protein: CASSQFFSLRNTIYF
J gene: TRBJ2-7; V gene: TRBV9; clone size: NA; D gene: NA; CDR3 DNA: TGTGCCAGCAGCCCTTTAGGGAGCGGCTCCTACGAGCAGTACTTC; CDR3 protein: CASSPLGSGSYEQYF
J gene: TRBJ1-2; V gene: TRBV5-1; clone size: once; D gene: TRBD1; CDR3 DNA: TGCGCCAGCAGCTTGGCAACAGGGGGTAACTATGGCTACACCTTC; CDR3 protein: CASSLATGGNYGYTF
J gene: TRBJ1-4; V gene: TRBV9; clone size: NA; D gene: NA; CDR3 DNA: TGTGCCAGCAGTCGCGACAGGCCTGGGGAACTGTTTTTT; CDR3 protein: CASSRDRPGELFF
J gene: TRBJ1-6; V gene: TRBV2; clone size: NA; D gene: NA; CDR3 DNA: TGTGCCAGCAGGGAAAGCGCGGCTAATTCACCCCTCCACTTT; CDR3 protein: CASRESAANSPLHF
J gene: TRBJ1-2; V gene: TRBV18; clone size: few; D gene: TRBD1; CDR3 DNA: TGTGCCAGCTCACCGCTACCGGGACAGGTAGATTATGGCTACACCTTC; CDR3 protein: CASSPLPGQVDYGYTF